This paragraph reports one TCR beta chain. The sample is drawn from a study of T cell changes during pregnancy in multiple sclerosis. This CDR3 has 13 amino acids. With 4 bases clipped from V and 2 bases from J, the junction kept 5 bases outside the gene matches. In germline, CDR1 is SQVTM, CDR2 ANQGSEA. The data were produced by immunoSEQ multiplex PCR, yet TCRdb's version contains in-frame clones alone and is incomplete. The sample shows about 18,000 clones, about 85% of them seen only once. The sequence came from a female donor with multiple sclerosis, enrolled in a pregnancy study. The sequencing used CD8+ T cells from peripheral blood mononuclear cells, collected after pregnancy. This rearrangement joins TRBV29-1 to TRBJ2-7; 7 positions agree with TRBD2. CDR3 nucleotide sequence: TGCAGCGTTGTGGGGGGGGAAACCTACGAGCAGTACTTC. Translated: CSVVGGETYEQYF.